This is a list of T cell receptor beta chains from one sample in a study of cytomegalovirus exposure and HLA in healthy donors. This table comes from immunoSEQ multiplex PCR, and its TCRdb copy is limited to in-frame clones, with some not included. In the table there are roughly 100,000 clones, roughly 70% of which are singletons. Sequenced: PBMCs. The receptor set was obtained from a woman aged 45-59 years in good health and CMV-seronegative. The CDR3 runs from the conserved cysteine through the conserved F or W. D genes are given only for firm matches. Expanded clones are given a class, and other clones once, few, many or no size at all.

>TRBV4-3|-|-|TRBJ1-2
CASSQAEGEVYGYTF
TGCGCCAGCAGCCAAGCCGAGGGGGAAGTCTATGGCTACACCTTC
>TRBV12-5|-|-|TRBJ2-1
CASGGGLHNEQFF
TGTGCTAGTGGGGGGGGTCTTCACAATGAGCAGTTCTTC
>TRBV10-3|-|few|TRBJ2-7
CAIRVPSYEQYF
TGTGCCATCCGGGTTCCCTCCTACGAGCAGTACTTC
>TRBV7-9|-|-|TRBJ2-5
CASSLTASGVGTQYF
TGTGCCAGCAGCTTAACTGCGTCAGGGGTCGGGACCCAGTACTTC
>TRBV6-4|TRBD1|once|TRBJ2-7
CASSDGDRGEQYF
TGTGCCAGCAGTGACGGGGACAGGGGCGAGCAGTACTTC
>TRBV5-4|-|-|TRBJ2-7
CASSLSDRYEQYF
TGTGCCAGCAGCTTGAGCGATCGGTACGAGCAGTACTTC
>TRBV6-1|TRBD2|-|TRBJ2-1
CASRLAFNEQFF
TGTGCCAGCAGACTAGCGTTCAATGAGCAGTTCTTC
>TRBV11-3|-|few|TRBJ2-2
CASSLSLNTGELFF
TGTGCCAGCAGCTTATCTCTGAACACCGGGGAGCTGTTTTTT
>TRBV5-8|-|-|TRBJ2-1
CASSLATTFGYNEQFF
TGTGCCAGCAGCTTGGCGACTACCTTCGGGTACAATGAGCAGTTCTTC
>TRBV5-1|TRBD1|-|TRBJ2-5
CASSLGQGRETQYF
TGCGCCAGCAGCTTGGGACAGGGTAGGGAGACCCAGTACTTC
>TRBV7-6|TRBD2|-|TRBJ2-7
CASSYLAGDYNYEQYF
TGTGCCAGCAGCTATCTAGCGGGGGACTACAACTACGAGCAGTACTTC
>TRBV29-1|TRBD1|-|TRBJ2-1
CSVESDRSDEQFF
TGCAGCGTTGAATCGGACAGGTCTGATGAGCAGTTCTTC
>TRBV30|-|-|TRBJ2-7
CAWSRGNEQYF
TGTGCCTGGAGTAGGGGCAACGAGCAGTACTTC
>TRBV5-6|TRBD2|few|TRBJ2-2
CASSLVDSGVNPGELFF
TGTGCCAGCAGCTTGGTAGATAGCGGGGTCAATCCCGGGGAGCTGTTTTTT
>TRBV6-5|-|-|TRBJ1-1
CASSYFEGAEAFF
TGTGCCAGCAGTTACTTCGAGGGGGCTGAAGCTTTCTTT
>TRBV13|-|-|TRBJ2-3
CASSPRSGRRDMQYF
TGTGCCAGCAGCCCCCGGTCCGGGAGAAGAGATATGCAGTATTTT
>TRBV19|TRBD2|once|TRBJ2-1
CASSSGLAGVNEQFF
TGTGCCAGTAGTTCGGGACTAGCGGGGGTCAATGAGCAGTTCTTC
>TRBV19|-|-|TRBJ2-2
CASSIAAGELFF
TGTGCCAGTAGTATAGCCGCCGGGGAGCTGTTTTTT
>TRBV7-6|-|-|TRBJ2-7
CASSFQGGEQYF
TGTGCCAGCAGCTTTCAGGGGGGCGAGCAGTACTTC
>TRBV4-1|-|-|TRBJ2-3
CASSQDRAGGVTDTQYF
TGCGCCAGCAGCCAAGATCGAGCGGGTGGGGTCACAGATACGCAGTATTTT
>TRBV29-1|TRBD1|-|TRBJ1-2
CSVTGGAHYGYTF
TGCAGCGTAACAGGGGGCGCACACTATGGCTACACCTTC
>TRBV2|-|-|TRBJ2-2
CASRRTANTGELFF
TGTGCCAGCAGAAGGACAGCCAACACCGGGGAGCTGTTTTTT
>TRBV18|TRBD1|few|TRBJ2-2
CASSHEGALAYTGELFF
TGTGCCAGCTCACACGAGGGGGCTCTGGCTTACACCGGGGAGCTGTTTTTT
>TRBV7-2|TRBD2|-|TRBJ2-1
CASSPYNGGDNEQFF
TGTGCCAGCAGCCCCTATAACGGGGGGGACAATGAGCAGTTCTTC
>TRBV7-3|TRBD2|-|TRBJ2-3
CASSLTYIAGTDTQYF
TGTGCCAGCAGCTTAACGTACATAGCGGGAACAGATACGCAGTATTTT
>TRBV5-6|-|-|TRBJ1-1
CASSWRGNTEAFF
TGTGCCAGCAGCTGGAGGGGGAACACTGAAGCTTTCTTT
>TRBV6-8|-|-|TRBJ2-2
CASRFPGTGTNTGELFF
TGTGCCAGCAGGTTCCCAGGAACAGGGACGAACACCGGGGAGCTGTTTTTT
>TRBV28|-|once|TRBJ2-7
CASSQETISYEQYF
TGTGCCAGCAGTCAGGAAACGATTTCCTACGAGCAGTACTTC
>TRBV7-9|TRBD1|-|TRBJ2-7
CASSTTGGDSYEQYF
TGTGCCAGCAGCACGACAGGGGGGGACTCCTACGAGCAGTACTTC
>TRBV2|TRBD1|-|TRBJ2-3
CASTRTGHGDTQYF
TGTGCCAGCACCCGGACAGGCCATGGGGATACGCAGTATTTT
>TRBV7-8|TRBD1|-|TRBJ1-4
CASSRDRLRDATNEKLFF
TGTGCCAGCAGCCGGGACAGGTTAAGGGATGCAACTAATGAAAAACTGTTTTTT
>TRBV5-1|TRBD2|few|TRBJ2-7
CASSLAAGGRTQHYEQYF
TGCGCCAGCAGCTTGGCAGCGGGAGGGCGGACCCAGCACTACGAGCAGTACTTC
>TRBV7-6|TRBD1|-|TRBJ1-1
CASSFAARQGPNTEAFF
TGTGCCAGCAGCTTCGCAGCCAGACAGGGGCCGAACACTGAAGCTTTCTTT
>TRBV2|TRBD2|-|TRBJ2-5
CASSVYLAGQETQYF
TGTGCCAGCAGTGTTTACCTAGCGGGACAAGAGACCCAGTACTTC
>TRBV11-2|-|-|TRBJ2-7
CASKSPGQMYEQYF
TGTGCCAGCAAAAGTCCGGGACAAATGTACGAGCAGTACTTC
>TRBV2|TRBD2|-|TRBJ2-7
CASRTGLAGTHEQYF
TGTGCCAGCAGAACCGGACTAGCGGGAACCCACGAGCAGTACTTC
>TRBV6-5|TRBD2|few|TRBJ2-5
CASSQPAGEETQYF
TGTGCCAGCAGTCAGCCAGCGGGAGAAGAGACCCAGTACTTC
>TRBV2|-|-|TRBJ2-1
CASSVFSPDNEQFF
TGTGCCAGCAGTGTTTTTTCCCCGGACAATGAGCAGTTCTTC
>TRBV28|-|-|TRBJ2-7
CASRGVRVGEQYF
TGTGCCAGCAGGGGAGTTCGTGTTGGCGAGCAGTACTTC
>TRBV11-3|TRBD1|few|TRBJ2-1
CASNRRGQSYNEQFF
TGTGCCAGCAACAGAAGGGGACAGAGCTACAATGAGCAGTTCTTC
>TRBV11-2|TRBD1|once|TRBJ2-2
CASSKGQGHTGELFF
TGTGCCAGCAGCAAAGGACAGGGTCACACCGGGGAGCTGTTTTTT
>TRBV27|-|few|TRBJ2-7
CASSLWQGSEQYF
TGTGCCAGCAGTTTATGGCAGGGGTCGGAGCAGTACTTC
>TRBV7-8|TRBD1|-|TRBJ1-1
CASSLVVGQGRDTEAFF
TGTGCCAGCAGCTTAGTAGTGGGACAGGGCCGGGACACTGAAGCTTTCTTT
>TRBV18|-|-|TRBJ2-7
CASSPPNSYEQYF
TGTGCCAGCTCACCACCTAATAGCTACGAGCAGTACTTC
>TRBV5-1|-|-|TRBJ2-2
CASSLEVGRWSGELFF
TGCGCCAGCAGCTTGGAAGTAGGGAGGTGGTCCGGGGAGCTGTTTTTT
>TRBV1|-|few|TRBJ2-1
CTSSPETGADPYPYNEQFF
TGCACCAGCAGCCCAGAAACGGGAGCGGATCCCTACCCTTACAATGAGCAGTTCTTC
>TRBV10-3|TRBD2|-|TRBJ2-7
CAIRKSGSSYEQYF
TGTGCCATCAGGAAGAGCGGGAGCTCCTACGAGCAGTACTTC